This T cell receptor beta chain comes out of a study of cytomegalovirus exposure and HLA in healthy donors. Study-wide results and limits: It was only CMV serostatus that was available as immune exposure information. A later analysis showed that HLA-associated TCR beta chains had undergone more clonal expansion than equally common others.

CDR1 is SGHNT and CDR2 is YYREEE in the germline V gene (reference sequence). CDR3 length: 15 amino acids. The V segment lost 0 bases and the J segment 5 bases; nucleotides outside the gene matches: 0. This clone has just a few counts. The antigen remains undetermined. The PCR ran on 60 Vbeta and 13 Jbeta primers. Measured with immunoSEQ multiplex PCR; TCRdb has only the in-frame clones, and not every one. Of about 140,000 clones listed, approximately 71% are singletons. The genes are TRBV5-4 and TRBJ2-5; the match to TRBD2 covers 14 bases. This receptor was obtained from a man in his forties or fifties in good health and CMV-seronegative. The sample taken for sequencing was PBMCs. In nucleotides, the CDR3 is TGTGCCAGCAGCTTGGGGACTAGCGGGGGGGAGACCCAGTACTTC. It yields the protein CASSLGTSGGETQYF.